A single TCR beta chain is shown here with its context. The antigen is not known. Germline CDR1 reads SGHAT; CDR2 reads FQNNGV. V dropped 0 bases and J dropped 4; count of bases not matched to a gene: 8. The CDR3 runs to 17 residues. The data were taken from a study of CD8 T cells in ankylosing spondylitis. Quantitative 5'-RACE with molecular barcodes generated TCR beta libraries. One entry per CDR3 protein, called by TCRdb with MiXCR from the 5' RACE reads. The sample consists of approximately 30,000 distinct CDR3 sequences, over 7% of them appearing once. Study outcomes and limitations: Matched ankylosing spondylitis synovial fluid reportedly showed significant enrichment of disease-linked clones.

The chain has TRBV11-2 and TRBJ2-5, with TRBD2 matching 10 bases. Sequencing was done on a sample of blood. This TCR was recovered from a male donor with ankylosing spondylitis or in good health (not recorded which). The CDR3, as DNA: TGTGCCAGCAGCTTAGATCTTCGGACTAGCGGTATAGAGACCCAGTACTTC. Protein: CASSLDLRTSGIETQYF. Full variable domain (rest looked up from reference TRBV11-2 and TRBJ2-5): EAGVAQSPRYKIIEKRQSVAFWCNPISGHATLYWYQQILGQGPKLLIQFQNNGVVDDSQLPKDRFSAERLKGVDSTLKIQPAKLEDSAVYLCASSLDLRTSGIETQYFGPGTRLLVL.